The source of this TCR beta chain is a study of blood T cells in healthy people across ages. This CDR3 is 14 amino acids long. The V gene end was trimmed by 6 bases and the J gene end by 5 bases; junction bases not matched to a gene: 9. This clonotype was recorded many times. At least 6 micrograms of total RNA were extracted per sample. Through a sample-barcoded 5' primer and a J-beta primer mix, a second PCR was run for about 7 to 12 cycles. TCRdb fed the 5' RACE reads into MiXCR, producing one record per CDR3 protein. The profile shows hundreds of thousands of distinct CDR3 sequences, less than 35% of them singletons.

Sequencing was carried out using blood. The source is an elderly woman in good health. The chain recombines TRBV12-3 or TRBV12-4 with TRBJ1-1, with TRBD1 matching 7 bases. The CDR3 DNA reads TGTGCCAGCAGGCCTACAGGGGATTCGACTGAAGCTTTCTTT. Amino acids: CASRPTGDSTEAFF.